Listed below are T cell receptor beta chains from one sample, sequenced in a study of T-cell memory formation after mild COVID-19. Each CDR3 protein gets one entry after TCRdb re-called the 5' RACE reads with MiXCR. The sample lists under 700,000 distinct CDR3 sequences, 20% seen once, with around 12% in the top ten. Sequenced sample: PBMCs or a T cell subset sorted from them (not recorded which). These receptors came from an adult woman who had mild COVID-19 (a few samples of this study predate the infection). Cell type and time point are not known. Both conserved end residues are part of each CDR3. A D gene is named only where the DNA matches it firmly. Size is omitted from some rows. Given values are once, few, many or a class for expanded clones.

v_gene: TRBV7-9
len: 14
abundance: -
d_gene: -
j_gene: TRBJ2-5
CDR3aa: CASSRALGQETQYF
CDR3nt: TGTGCCAGCAGTCGGGCGTTGGGGCAGGAGACCCAGTACTTC

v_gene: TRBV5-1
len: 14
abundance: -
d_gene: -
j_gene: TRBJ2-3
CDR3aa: CASSLGEVADTQYF
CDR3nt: TGCGCCAGCAGCTTGGGTGAGGTGGCAGATACGCAGTATTTT

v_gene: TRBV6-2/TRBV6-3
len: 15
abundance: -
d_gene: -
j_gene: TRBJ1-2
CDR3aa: CASSSMTDSNYGYTF
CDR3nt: TGTGCCAGCAGTTCGATGACGGACAGCAACTATGGCTACACCTTC

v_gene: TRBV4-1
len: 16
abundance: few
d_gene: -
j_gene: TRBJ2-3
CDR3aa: CASSQGFGSSTDTQYF
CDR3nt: TGCGCCAGCAGCCAAGGATTCGGGAGTAGCACAGATACGCAGTATTTT

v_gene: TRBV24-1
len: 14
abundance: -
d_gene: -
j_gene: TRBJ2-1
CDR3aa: CATSDQGQNNEQFF
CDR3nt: TGTGCCACCAGTGATCAAGGACAGAACAATGAGCAGTTCTTC

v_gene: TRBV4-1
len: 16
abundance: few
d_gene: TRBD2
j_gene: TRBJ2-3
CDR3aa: CASSQFSGGPTDTQYF
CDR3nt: TGCGCCAGCAGCCAGTTTAGCGGGGGTCCTACAGATACGCAGTATTTT

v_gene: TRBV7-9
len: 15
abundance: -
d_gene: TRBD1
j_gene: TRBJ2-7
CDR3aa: CASRSGTGGMGEQYF
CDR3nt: TGTGCCAGCAGATCTGGGACAGGGGGCATGGGCGAGCAGTACTTC

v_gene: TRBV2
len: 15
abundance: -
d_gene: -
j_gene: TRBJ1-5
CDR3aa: CASSEREGSNQPQHF
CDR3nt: TGTGCCAGCAGTGAACGAGAGGGTAGCAATCAGCCCCAGCATTTT

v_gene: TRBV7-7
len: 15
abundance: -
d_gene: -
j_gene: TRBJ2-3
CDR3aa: CASSRGQFSTDTQYF
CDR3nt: TGTGCCAGCAGCCGCGGACAGTTTAGCACAGATACGCAGTATTTT

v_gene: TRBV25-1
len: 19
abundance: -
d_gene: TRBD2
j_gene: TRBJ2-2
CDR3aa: CASSEWGTSGRANTGELFF
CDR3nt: TGTGCCAGCAGTGAATGGGGGACTAGCGGGAGGGCGAACACCGGGGAGCTGTTTTTT

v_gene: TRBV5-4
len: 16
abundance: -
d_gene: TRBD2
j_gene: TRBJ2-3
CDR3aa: CASSPARGGNTDTQYF
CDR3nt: TGTGCCAGCAGCCCTGCGCGCGGGGGAAATACAGATACGCAGTATTTT